This T cell receptor beta chain is from a study of shared clonotypes between healthy human individuals. This table comes from immunoSEQ multiplex PCR, and its TCRdb copy is limited to in-frame clones, with some not included. The sample lists 400,000 to 500,000 clones; around three quarters were seen once. CDR3 size: 15 residues. Germline V lookup: CDR1 SGHVS, CDR2 FQNEAQ. After removal of 5 bases from V and 5 bases from J, the junction contained 12 bases not matched to a gene. The clonotype originates from a woman between 40 and 55 years old in good health. Some clones in this sample may be carry-over from other donors' samples. Sequenced input: PBMCs. The V gene is TRBV7-8, the J gene TRBJ2-7; the match to TRBD1 covers 7 bases. The CDR3 loop reads CASSAAGGSSNEQYF. The CDR3 DNA is TGTGCCAGCAGCGCCGCAGGGGGTTCTTCGAACGAGCAGTACTTC.